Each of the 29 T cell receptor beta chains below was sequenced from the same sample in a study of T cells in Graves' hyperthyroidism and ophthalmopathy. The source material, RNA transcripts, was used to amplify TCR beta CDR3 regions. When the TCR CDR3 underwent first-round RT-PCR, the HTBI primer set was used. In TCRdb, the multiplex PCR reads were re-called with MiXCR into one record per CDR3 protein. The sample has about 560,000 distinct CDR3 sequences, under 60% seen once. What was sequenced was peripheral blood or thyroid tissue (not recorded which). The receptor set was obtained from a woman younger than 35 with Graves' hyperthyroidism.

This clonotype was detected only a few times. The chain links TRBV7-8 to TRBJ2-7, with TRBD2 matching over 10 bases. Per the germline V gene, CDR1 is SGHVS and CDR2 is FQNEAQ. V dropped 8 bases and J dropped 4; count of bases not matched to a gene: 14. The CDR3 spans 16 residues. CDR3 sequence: CASGPKTSGFVYEQYF. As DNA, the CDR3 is TGTGCCAGCGGCCCCAAGACTAGCGGGTTTGTATACGAGCAGTACTTC.

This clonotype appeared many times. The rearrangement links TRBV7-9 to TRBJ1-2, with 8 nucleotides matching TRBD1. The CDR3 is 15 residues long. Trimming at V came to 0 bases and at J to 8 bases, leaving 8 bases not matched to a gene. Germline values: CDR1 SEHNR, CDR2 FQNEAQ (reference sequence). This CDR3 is CASSLAIRQGHGYTF. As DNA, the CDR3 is TGTGCCAGCAGCTTAGCTATCAGACAGGGGCACGGCTACACCTTC.

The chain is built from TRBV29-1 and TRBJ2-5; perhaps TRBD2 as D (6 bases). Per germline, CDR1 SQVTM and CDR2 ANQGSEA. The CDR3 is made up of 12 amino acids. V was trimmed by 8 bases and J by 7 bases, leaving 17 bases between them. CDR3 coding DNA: TGCAGCTCCGGACTAATCCAGGGGACCCAGTACTTC. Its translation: CSSGLIQGTQYF.

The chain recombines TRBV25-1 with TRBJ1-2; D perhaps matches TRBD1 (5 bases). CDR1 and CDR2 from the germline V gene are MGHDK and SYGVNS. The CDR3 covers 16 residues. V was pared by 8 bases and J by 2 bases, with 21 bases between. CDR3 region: CASVASLRGRNYGYTF. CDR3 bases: TGTGCCAGCGTAGCCTCTCTCCGGGGGAGGAACTATGGCTACACCTTC.

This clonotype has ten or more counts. The CDR3 sequence: CATLGGGEETQYF. As DNA, the CDR3 is TGTGCCACATTAGGAGGGGGCGAGGAGACCCAGTACTTC. J is TRBJ2-5 and V is TRBV15; a possible D gene is TRBD1 (7 bases). Trimming removed 9 bases from V and 5 bases from J, with 16 bases in between. Looked up from germline, CDR1 is LNHNV and CDR2 is YYDKDF (reference sequence). The CDR3 is made up of 13 amino acids.

This CDR3 is CASSPRRQGVYEQYF. CDR3 DNA sequence: TGTGCCAGTAGTCCGCGCAGGCAGGGGGTGTACGAGCAGTACTTC. The chain is built from TRBV19 and TRBJ2-7, with 7 positions matching TRBD1. V trimming: 5 bases; J trimming: 4 bases; junction bases outside the gene matches: 11. Germline CDR1 is LNHDA and CDR2 is SQIVND (reference sequence). The CDR3 spans 15 residues.

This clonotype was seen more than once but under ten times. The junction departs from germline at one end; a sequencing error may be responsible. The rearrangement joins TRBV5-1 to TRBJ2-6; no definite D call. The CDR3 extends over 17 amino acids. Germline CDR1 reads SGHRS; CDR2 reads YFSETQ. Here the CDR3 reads CASSHIAGPTGANVLTF. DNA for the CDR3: TGTGCCAGCAGCCACATCGCAGGCCCGACTGGGGCCAACGTCCTGACTTTC.

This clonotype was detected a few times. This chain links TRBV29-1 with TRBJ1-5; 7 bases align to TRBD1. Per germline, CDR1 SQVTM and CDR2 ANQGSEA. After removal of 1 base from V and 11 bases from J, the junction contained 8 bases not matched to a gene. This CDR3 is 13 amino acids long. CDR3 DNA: TGCAGCGTTGAAGTAGGGGGCGCGGAGACCCAGCATTTT. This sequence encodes CSVEVGGAETQHF. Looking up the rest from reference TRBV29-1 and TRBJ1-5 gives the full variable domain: SAVISQKPSRDICQRGTSLTIQCQVDSQVTMMFWYRQQPGQSLTLIATANQGSEATYESGFVIDKFPISRPNLTFSTLTVSNMSPEDSSIYLCSVEVGGAETQHFGDGTRLSIL.

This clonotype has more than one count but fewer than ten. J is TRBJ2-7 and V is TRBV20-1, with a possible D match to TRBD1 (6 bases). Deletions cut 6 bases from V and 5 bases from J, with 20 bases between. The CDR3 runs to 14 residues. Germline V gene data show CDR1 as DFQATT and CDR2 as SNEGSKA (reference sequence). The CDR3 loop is CSAYRGTTGNEQYF. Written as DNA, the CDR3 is TGCAGTGCGTACCGAGGGACAACGGGGAACGAGCAGTACTTC.

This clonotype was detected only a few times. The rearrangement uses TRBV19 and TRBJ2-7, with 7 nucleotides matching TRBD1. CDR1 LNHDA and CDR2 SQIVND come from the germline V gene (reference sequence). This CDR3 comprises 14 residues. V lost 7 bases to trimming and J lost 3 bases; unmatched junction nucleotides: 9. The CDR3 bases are TGTGCCAGTACTCCGGGACAGACTGACTACGAGCAGTACTTC. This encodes CASTPGQTDYEQYF.

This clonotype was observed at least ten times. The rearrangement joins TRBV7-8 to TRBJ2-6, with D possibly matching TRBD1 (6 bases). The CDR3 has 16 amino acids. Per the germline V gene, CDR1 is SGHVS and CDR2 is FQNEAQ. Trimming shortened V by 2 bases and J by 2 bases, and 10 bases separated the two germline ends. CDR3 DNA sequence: TGTGCCAGCAGCTTATTCAGGGGCCCTGGGGCCAACGTCCTGACTTTC. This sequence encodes CASSLFRGPGANVLTF.

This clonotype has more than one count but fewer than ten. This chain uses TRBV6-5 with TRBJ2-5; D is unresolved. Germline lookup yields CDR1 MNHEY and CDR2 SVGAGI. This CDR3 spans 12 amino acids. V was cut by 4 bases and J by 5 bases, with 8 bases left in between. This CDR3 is CASSFLSETQYF. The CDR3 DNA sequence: TGTGCCAGCAGTTTTTTGTCGGAGACCCAGTACTTC.

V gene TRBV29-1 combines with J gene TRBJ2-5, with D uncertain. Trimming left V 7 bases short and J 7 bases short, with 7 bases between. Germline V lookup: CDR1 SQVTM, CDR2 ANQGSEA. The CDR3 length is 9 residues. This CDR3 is CSAAGTQYF. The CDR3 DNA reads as TGCAGCGCAGCCGGGACCCAGTACTTC.

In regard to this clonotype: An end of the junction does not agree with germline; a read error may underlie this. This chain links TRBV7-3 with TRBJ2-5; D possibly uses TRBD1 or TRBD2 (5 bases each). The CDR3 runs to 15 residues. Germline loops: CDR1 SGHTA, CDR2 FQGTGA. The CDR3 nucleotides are TGTGCCAACAGCTTAACGGGACGCCATCAAGAGGCCCAGTACTTC. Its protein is CANSLTGRHQEAQYF. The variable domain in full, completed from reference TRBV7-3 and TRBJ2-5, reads GAGVSQTPSNKVTEKGKYVELRCDPISGHTALYWYRQSLGQGPEFLIYFQGTGAADDSGLPNDRFFAVRPEGSVSTLKIQRTERGDSAVYLCANSLTGRHQEAQYFGPGTRLLVL.

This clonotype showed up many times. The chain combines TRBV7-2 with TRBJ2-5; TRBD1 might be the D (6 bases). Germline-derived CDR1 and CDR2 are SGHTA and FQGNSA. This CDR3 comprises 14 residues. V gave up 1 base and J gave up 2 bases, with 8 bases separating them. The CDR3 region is CASSLDRVQETQYF. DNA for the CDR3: TGTGCCAGCAGCTTAGACAGGGTGCAAGAGACCCAGTACTTC. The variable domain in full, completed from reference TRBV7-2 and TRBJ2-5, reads GAGVSQSPSNKVTEKGKDVELRCDPISGHTALYWYRQSLGQGLEFLIYFQGNSAPDKSGLPSDRFSAERTGGSVSTLTIQRTQQEDSAVYLCASSLDRVQETQYFGPGTRLLVL.

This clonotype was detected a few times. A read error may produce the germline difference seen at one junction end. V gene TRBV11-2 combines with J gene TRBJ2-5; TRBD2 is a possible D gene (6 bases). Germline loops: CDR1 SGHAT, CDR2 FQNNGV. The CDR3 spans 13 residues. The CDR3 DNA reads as TGTGCCAGCGAAGCGGAGGGCCAAGAGACCCAGTGCTTC. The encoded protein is CASEAEGQETQCF.

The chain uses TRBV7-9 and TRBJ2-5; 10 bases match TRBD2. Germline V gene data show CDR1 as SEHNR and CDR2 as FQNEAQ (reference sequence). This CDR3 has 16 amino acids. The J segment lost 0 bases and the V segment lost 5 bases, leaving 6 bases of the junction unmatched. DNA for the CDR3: TGTGCCAGCAGCGCCGGGACTAGCGTATACCAAGAGACCCAGTACTTC. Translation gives CASSAGTSVYQETQYF.

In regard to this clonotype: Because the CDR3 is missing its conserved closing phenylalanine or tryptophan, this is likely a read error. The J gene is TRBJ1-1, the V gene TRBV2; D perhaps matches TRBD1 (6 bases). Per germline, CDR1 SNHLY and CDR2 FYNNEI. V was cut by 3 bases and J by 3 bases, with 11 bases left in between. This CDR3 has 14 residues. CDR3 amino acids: CASSDQGRDTEAFL. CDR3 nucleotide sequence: TGTGCCAGCAGTGATCAGGGGCGGGACACTGAAGCTTTCCTT.

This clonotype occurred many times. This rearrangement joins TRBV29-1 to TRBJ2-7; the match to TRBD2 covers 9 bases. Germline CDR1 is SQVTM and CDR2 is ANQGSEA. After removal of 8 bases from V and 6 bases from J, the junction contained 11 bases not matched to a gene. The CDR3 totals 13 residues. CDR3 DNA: TGCAGCATCTTGCCGGGACTAGCTTCCGAGCAGTACTTC. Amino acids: CSILPGLASEQYF.

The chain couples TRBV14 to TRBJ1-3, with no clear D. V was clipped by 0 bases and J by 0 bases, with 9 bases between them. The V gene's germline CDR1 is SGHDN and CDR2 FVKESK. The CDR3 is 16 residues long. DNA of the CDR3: TGTGCCAGCAGCCAAGAAAAGGGTTACTCTGGAAACACCATATATTTT. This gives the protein CASSQEKGYSGNTIYF.

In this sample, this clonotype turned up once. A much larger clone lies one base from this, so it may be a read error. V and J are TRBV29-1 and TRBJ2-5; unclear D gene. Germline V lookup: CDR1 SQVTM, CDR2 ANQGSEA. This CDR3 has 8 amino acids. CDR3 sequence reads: CSVRVRPF. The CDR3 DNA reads TGCAGCGTCCGGGTCCGGCCCTTC.

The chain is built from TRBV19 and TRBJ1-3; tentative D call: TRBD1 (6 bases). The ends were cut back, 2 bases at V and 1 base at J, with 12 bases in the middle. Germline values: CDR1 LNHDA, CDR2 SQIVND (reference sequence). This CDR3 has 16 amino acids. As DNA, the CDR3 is TGTGCCAGTAGTATAATACAGGGATCGTCTGGAAACACCATATATTTT. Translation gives CASSIIQGSSGNTIYF.

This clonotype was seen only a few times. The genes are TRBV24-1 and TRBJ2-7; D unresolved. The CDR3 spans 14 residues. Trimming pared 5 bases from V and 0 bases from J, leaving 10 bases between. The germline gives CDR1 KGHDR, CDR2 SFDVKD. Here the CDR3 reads CATSVGESSYEQYF. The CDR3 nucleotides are TGTGCCACCAGTGTTGGAGAGAGCTCCTACGAGCAGTACTTC.

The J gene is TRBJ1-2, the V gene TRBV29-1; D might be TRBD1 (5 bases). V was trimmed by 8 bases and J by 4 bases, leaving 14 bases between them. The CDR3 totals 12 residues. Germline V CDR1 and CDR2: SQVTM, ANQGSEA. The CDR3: CSLGSGAYGYTF. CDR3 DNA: TGCAGCTTAGGGTCCGGGGCCTATGGCTACACCTTC.

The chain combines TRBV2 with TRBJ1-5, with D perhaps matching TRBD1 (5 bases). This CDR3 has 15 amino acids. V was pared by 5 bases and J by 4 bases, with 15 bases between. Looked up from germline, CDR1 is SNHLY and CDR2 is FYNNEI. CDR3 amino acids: CASSYPAGENQPQHF. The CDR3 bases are TGTGCCAGCAGTTACCCGGCGGGGGAAAATCAGCCCCAGCATTTT.

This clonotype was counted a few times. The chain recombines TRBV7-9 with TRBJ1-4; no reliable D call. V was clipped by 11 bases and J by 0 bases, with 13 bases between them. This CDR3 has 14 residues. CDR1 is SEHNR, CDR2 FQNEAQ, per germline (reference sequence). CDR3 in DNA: TGTGCCCTCGGGGAGGCTTCAACTAATGAAAAACTGTTTTTT. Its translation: CALGEASTNEKLFF.

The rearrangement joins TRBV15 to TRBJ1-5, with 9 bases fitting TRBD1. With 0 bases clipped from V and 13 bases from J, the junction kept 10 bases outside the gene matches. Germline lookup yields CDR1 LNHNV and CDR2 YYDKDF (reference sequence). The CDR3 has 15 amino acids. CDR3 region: CATSRDRGDRDNQHF. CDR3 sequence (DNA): TGTGCCACCAGCAGAGATCGAGGGGACAGGGATAATCAGCATTTT.

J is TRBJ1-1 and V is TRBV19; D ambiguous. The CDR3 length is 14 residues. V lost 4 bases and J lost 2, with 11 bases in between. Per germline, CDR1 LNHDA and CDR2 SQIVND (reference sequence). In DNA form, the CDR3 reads TGTGCCAGTAGTACCTTGACTGGAAACACTGAAGCTTTCTTT. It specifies CASSTLTGNTEAFF. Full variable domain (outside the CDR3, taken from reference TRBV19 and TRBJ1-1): DGGITQSPKYLFRKEGQNVTLSCEQNLNHDAMYWYRQDPGQGLRLIYYSQIVNDFQKGDIAEGYSVSREKKESFPLTVTSAQKNPTAFYLCASSTLTGNTEAFFGQGTRLTVV.

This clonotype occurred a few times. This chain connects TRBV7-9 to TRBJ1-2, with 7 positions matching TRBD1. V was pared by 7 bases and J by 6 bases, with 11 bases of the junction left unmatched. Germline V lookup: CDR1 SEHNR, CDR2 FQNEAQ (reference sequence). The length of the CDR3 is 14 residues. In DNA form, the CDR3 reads TGTGCCAGCAACGAACAGGGGCCTGAGAATGGCTACACCTTC. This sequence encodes CASNEQGPENGYTF. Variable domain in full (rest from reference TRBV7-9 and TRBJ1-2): DTGVSQNPRHKITKRGQNVTFRCDPISEHNRLYWYRQTLGQGPEFLTYFQNEAQLEKSRLLSDRFSAERPKGSFSTLEIQRTEQGDSAMYLCASNEQGPENGYTFGSGTRLTVV.